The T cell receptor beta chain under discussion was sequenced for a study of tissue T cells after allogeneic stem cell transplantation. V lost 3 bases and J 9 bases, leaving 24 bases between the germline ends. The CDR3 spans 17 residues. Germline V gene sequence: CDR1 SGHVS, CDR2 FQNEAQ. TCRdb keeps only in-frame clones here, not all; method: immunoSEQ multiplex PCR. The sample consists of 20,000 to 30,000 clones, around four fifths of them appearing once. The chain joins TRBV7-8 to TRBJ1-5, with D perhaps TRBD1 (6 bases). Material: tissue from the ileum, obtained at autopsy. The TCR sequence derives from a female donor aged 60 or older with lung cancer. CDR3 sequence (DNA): TGTGCCAGCAGCTTTAGTATACTCTCCAGGGGCCCAGGGCCCCAGCATTTT. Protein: CASSFSILSRGPGPQHF.